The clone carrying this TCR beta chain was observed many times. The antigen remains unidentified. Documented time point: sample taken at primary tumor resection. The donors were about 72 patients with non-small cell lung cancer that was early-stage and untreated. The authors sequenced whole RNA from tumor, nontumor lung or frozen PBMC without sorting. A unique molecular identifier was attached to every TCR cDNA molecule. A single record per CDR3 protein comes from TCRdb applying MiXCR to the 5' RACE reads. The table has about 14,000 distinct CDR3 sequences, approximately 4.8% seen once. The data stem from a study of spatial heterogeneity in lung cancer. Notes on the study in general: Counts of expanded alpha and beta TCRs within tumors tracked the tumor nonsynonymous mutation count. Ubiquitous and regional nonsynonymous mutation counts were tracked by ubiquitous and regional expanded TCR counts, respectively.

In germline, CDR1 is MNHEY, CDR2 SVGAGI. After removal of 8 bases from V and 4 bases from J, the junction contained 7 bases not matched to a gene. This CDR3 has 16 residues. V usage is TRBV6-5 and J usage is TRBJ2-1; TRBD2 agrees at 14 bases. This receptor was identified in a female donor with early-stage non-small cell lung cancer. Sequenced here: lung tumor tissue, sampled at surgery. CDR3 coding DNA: TGTGCCAGCCTAGGGACTAGCGGGGGCAAATACAATGAGCAGTTCTTC. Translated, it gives CASLGTSGGKYNEQFF.